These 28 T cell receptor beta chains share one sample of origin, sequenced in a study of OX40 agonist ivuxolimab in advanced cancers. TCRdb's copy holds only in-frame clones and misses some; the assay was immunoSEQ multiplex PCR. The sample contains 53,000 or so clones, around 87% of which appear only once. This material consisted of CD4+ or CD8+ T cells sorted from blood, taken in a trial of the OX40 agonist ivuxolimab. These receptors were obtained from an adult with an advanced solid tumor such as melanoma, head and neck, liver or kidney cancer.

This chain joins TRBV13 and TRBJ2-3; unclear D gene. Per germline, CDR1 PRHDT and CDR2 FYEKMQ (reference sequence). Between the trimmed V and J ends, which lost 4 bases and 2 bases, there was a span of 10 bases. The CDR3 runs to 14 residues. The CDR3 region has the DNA TGTGCCAGCAGCTCCCTTGGCTACACAGATACGCAGTATTTT. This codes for CASSSLGYTDTQYF.

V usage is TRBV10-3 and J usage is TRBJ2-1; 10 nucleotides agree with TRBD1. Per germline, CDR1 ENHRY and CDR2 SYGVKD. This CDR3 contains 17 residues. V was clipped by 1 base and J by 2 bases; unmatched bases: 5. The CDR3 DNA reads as TGTGCCATCAGTGAGTTTCGGGGGACAGGGGCCTACAATGAGCAGTTCTTC. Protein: CAISEFRGTGAYNEQFF.

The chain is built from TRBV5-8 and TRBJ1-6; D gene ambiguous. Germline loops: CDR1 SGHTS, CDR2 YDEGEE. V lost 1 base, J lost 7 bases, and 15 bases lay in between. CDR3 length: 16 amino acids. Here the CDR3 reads CASSLPHSKANSPLHF. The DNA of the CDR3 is TGTGCCAGCAGCTTGCCCCACAGTAAGGCGAATTCACCCCTCCACTTT. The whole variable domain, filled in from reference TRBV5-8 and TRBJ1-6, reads EAGVTQSPTHLIKTRGQQATLRCSPISGHTSVYWYQQALGLGLQFLLWYDEGEERNRGNFPPRFSGRQFPNYSSELNVNALELEDSALYLCASSLPHSKANSPLHFGNGTRLTVT.

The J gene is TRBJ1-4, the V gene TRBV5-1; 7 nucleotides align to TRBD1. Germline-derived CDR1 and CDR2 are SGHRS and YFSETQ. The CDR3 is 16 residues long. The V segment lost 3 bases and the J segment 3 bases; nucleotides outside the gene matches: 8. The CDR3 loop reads CASSSNRQGPNEKLFF. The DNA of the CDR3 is TGCGCCAGCAGCTCTAATAGACAGGGACCTAATGAAAAACTGTTTTTT.

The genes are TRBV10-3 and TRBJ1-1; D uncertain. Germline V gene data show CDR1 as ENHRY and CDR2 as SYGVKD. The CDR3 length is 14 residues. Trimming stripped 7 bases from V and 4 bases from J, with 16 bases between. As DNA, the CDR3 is TGTGCCATCACCCCGGCCGCCAGCAGCACTGAAGCTTTCTTT. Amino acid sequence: CAITPAASSTEAFF.

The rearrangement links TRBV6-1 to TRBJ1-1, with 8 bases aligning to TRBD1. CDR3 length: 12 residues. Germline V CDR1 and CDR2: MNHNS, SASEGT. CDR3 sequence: CVLTGDVTEAFF. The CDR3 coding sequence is TGTGTCCTGACAGGGGACGTCACTGAAGCTTTCTTT.

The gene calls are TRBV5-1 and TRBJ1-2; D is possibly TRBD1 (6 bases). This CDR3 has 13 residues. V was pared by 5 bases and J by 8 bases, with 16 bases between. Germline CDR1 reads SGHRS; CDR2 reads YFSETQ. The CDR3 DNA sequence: TGCGCCAGCAGGTCAGAAAGCGGGGGCGGCTACACCTTC. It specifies CASRSESGGGYTF. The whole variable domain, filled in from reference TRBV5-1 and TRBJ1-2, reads KAGVTQTPRYLIKTRGQQVTLSCSPISGHRSVSWYQQTPGQGLQFLFEYFSETQRNKGNFPGRFSGRQFSNSRSEMNVSTLELGDSALYLCASRSESGGGYTFGSGTRLTVV.

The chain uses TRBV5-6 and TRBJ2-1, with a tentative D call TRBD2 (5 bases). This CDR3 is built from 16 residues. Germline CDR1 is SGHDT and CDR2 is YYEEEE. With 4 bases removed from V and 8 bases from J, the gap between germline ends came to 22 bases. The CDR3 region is CASSQPRAVVFDEQFF. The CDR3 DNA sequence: TGTGCCAGCAGCCAGCCGCGGGCGGTCGTGTTCGATGAGCAGTTCTTC. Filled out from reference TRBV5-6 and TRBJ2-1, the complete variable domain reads DAGVTQSPTHLIKTRGQQVTLRCSPKSGHDTVSWYQQALGQGPQFIFQYYEEEERQRGNFPDRFSGHQFPNYSSELNVNALLLGDSALYLCASSQPRAVVFDEQFFGPGTRLTVL.

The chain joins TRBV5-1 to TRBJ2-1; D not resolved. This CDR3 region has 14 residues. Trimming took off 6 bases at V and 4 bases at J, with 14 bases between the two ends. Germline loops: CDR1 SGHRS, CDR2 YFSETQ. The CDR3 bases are TGCGCCAGCATGGACCCCGGTGGGTACAATGAGCAGTTCTTC. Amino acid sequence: CASMDPGGYNEQFF.

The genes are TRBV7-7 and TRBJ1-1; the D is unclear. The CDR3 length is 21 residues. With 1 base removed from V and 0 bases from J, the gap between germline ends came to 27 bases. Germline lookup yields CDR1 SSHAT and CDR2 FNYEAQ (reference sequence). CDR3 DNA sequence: TGTGCCAGCAGCTTAGTCGGCCTAAAGGGAAGGGAGGGCGAAGTGAACACTGAAGCTTTCTTT. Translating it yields CASSLVGLKGREGEVNTEAFF.

CDR3 loop: CASSQDFGQGYYEQYF. DNA of the CDR3: TGCGCCAGCAGCCAAGATTTTGGACAGGGGTACTACGAGCAGTACTTC. The J gene is TRBJ2-7, the V gene TRBV4-3; 9 bases align to TRBD1. Germline CDR1 reads LGHNA; CDR2 reads YSLEER. Losses at the gene ends were 0 bases for V and 3 bases for J; bases not matched to a gene: 6. The CDR3 covers 16 residues.

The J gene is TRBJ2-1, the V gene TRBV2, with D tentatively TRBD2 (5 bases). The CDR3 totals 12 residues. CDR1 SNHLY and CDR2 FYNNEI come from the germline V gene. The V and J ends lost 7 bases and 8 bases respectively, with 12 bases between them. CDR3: CASTEGFDEQFF. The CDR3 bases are TGTGCCAGCACCGAGGGTTTCGATGAGCAGTTCTTC.

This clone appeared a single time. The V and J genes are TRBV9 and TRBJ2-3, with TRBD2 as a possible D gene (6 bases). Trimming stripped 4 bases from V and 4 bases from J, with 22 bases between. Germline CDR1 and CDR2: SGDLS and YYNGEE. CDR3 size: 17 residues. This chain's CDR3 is CASSPTRDFSLPDTQYF. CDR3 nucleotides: TGTGCCAGCAGCCCTACACGGGACTTTTCATTACCAGATACGCAGTATTTT.

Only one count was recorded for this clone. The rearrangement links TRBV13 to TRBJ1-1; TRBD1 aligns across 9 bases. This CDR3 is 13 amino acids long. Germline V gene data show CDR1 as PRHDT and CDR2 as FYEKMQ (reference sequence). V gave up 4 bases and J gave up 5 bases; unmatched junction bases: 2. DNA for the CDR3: TGTGCCAGCAGCTCCGGACAGGGGACTGAAGCTTTCTTT. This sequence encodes CASSSGQGTEAFF.

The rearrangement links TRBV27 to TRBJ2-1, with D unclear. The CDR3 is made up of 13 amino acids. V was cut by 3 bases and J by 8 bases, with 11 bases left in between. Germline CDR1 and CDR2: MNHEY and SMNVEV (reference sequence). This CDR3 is CASSFLGSDEQFF. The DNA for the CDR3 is TGTGCCAGCAGTTTCCTGGGCTCGGATGAGCAGTTCTTC.

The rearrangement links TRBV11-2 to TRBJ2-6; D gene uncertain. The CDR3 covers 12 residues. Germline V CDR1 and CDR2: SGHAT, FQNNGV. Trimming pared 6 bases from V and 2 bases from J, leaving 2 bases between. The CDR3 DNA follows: TGTGCCAGCAGGGCTGGGGCCAACGTCCTGACTTTC. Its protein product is CASRAGANVLTF.

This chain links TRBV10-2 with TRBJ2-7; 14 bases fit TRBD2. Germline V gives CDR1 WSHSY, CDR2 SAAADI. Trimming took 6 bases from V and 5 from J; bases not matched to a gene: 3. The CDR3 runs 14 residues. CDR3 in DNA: TGCGCCAGCAGAGGGACTAGCGGGAGCCACGAGCAGTACTTC. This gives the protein CASRGTSGSHEQYF.

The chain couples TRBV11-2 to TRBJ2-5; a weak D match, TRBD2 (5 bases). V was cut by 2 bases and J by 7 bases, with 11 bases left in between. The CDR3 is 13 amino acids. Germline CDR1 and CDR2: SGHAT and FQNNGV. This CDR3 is CASSLNLEGTQYF. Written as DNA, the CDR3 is TGTGCCAGCAGCTTAAATCTCGAGGGGACCCAGTACTTC.

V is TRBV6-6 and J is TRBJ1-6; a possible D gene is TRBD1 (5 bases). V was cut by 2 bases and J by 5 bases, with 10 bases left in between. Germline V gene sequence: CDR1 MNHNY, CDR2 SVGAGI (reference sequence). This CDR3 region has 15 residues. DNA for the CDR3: TGTGCCAGCAGTTACGGGGGGAACCATAATTCACCCCTCCACTTT. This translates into CASSYGGNHNSPLHF.

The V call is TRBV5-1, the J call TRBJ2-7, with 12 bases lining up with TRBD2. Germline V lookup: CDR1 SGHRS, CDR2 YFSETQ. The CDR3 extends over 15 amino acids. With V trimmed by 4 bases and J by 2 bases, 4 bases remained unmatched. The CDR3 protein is CASSPGLAGTYEQYF. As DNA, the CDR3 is TGCGCCAGCAGCCCGGGACTAGCGGGTACCTACGAGCAGTACTTC.

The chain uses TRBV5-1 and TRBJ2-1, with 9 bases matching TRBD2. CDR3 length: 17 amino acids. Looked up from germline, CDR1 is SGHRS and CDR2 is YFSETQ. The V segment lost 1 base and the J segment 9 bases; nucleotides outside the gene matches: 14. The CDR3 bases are TGCGCCAGCAGCTTGCCCCGCGGGGGGGGAGTTTACGGTGAGCAGTTCTTC. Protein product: CASSLPRGGGVYGEQFF.

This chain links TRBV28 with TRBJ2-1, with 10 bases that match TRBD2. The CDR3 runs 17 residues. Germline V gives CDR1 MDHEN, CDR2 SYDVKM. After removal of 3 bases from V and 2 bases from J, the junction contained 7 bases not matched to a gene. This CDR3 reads CASSLSPGTSAYNEQFF. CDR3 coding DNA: TGTGCCAGCAGTTTGTCCCCCGGGACTAGCGCCTACAATGAGCAGTTCTTC.

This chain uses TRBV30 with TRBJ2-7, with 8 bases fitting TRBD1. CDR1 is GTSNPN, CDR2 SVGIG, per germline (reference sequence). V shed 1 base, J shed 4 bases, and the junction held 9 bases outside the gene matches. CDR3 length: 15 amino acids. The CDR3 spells CAWSALGQGLYEQYF. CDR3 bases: TGTGCCTGGAGTGCTCTAGGACAGGGATTGTACGAGCAGTACTTC.

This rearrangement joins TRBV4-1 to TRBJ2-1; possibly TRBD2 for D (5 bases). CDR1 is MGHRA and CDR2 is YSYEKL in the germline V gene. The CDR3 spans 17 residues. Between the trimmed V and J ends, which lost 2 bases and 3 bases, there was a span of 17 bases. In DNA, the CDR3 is TGCGCCAGCAGCCAAAGGTCTCAAAGAACTAGCTACAATGAGCAGTTCTTC. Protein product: CASSQRSQRTSYNEQFF.

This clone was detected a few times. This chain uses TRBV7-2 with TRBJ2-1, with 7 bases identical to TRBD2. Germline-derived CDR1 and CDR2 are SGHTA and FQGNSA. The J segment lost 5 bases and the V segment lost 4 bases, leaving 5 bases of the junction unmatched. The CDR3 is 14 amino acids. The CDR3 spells CASSSGTTNNEQFF. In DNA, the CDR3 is TGTGCCAGCAGCTCCGGGACTACCAACAATGAGCAGTTCTTC. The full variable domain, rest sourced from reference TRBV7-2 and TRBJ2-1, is GAGVSQSPSNKVTEKGKDVELRCDPISGHTALYWYRQSLGQGLEFLIYFQGNSAPDKSGLPSDRFSAERTGGSVSTLTIQRTQQEDSAVYLCASSSGTTNNEQFFGPGTRLTVL.

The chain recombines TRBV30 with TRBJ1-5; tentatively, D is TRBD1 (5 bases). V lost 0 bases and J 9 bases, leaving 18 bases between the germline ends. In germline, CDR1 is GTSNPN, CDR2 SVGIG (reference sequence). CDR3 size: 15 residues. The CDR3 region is CAWSVKQGGGRPQHF. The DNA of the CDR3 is TGTGCCTGGAGTGTAAAGCAGGGAGGCGGTCGGCCCCAGCATTTT.

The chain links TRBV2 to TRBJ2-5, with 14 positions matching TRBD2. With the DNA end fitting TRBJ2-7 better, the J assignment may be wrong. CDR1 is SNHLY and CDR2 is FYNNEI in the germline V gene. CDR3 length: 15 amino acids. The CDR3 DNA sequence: TGTGCCAGCAGTACGGGACTAGCGGGAGCCCACGAGCAGTACTTC. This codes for CASSTGLAGAHEQYF.

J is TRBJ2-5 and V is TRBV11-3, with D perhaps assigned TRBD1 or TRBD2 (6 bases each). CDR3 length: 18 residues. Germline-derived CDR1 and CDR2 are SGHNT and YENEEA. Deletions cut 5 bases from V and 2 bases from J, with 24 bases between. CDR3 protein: CASSHRPGDMTHQETQYF. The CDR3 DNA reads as TGTGCCAGCAGCCACCGCCCGGGGGACATGACCCATCAAGAGACCCAGTACTTC.